This T cell receptor (beta chain) was identified during a study of T cell clonotyping in hematopoietic cell transplantation. Overall study results and limits: No sorting was done, leaving CD4 and CD8 contributions mixed.

A remark on this clone: What it binds is not known.

The CDR3 covers 14 residues. The V gene's germline CDR1 is MNHEY and CDR2 SVGAGI. The V gene lost 1 base and the J gene lost 2 bases, with 8 bases spanning the gap. The assay was immunoSEQ multiplex PCR, and TCRdb's table has in-frame clones only and misses some. The sample lists 15,000 to 20,000 clones; approximately 83% were seen once. This receptor was identified in a woman aged 40 to 49 in good health. Some clones in this sample may be carry-over from other donors' samples. Sequencing was performed on peripheral blood mononuclear cells. This sequence joins TRBV6-5 and TRBJ2-5; no clear D gene. The CDR3 loop reads CASSYWARQETQYF. The DNA of the CDR3 is TGTGCCAGCAGTTACTGGGCCAGACAAGAGACCCAGTACTTC.